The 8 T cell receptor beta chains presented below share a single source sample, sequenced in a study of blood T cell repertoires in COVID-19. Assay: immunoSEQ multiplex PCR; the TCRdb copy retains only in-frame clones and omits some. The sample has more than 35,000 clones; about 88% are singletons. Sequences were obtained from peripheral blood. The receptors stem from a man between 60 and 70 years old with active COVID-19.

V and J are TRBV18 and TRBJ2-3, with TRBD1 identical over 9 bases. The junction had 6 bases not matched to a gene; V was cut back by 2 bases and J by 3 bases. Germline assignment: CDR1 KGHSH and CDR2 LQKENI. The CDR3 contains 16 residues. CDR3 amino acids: CASSPIGTGLTDTQYF. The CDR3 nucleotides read TGTGCCAGCTCACCAATCGGGACAGGGCTGACAGATACGCAGTATTTT. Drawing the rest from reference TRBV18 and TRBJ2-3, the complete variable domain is NAGVMQNPRHLVRRRGQEARLRCSPMKGHSHVYWYRQLPEEGLKFMVYLQKENIIDESGMPKERFSAEFPKEGPSILRIQQVVRGDSAAYFCASSPIGTGLTDTQYFGPGTRLTVL.

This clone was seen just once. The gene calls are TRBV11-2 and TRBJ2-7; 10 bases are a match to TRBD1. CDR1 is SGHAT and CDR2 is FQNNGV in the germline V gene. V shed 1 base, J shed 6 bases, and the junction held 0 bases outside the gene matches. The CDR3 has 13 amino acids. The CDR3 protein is CASSLGTGGEQYF. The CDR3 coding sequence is TGTGCCAGCAGCTTAGGGACAGGGGGCGAGCAGTACTTC.

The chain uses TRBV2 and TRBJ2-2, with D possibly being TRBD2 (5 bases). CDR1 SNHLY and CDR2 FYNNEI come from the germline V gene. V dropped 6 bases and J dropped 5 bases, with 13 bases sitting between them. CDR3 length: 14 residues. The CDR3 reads CASSPSRGTGELFF. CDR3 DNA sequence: TGTGCCAGCAGCCCATCCCGCGGGACCGGGGAGCTGTTTTTT.

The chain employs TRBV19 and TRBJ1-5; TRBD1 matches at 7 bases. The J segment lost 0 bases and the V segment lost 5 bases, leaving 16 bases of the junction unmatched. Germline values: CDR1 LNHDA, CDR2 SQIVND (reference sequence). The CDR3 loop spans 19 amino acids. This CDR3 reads CASSSHTGQQLNSNQPQHF. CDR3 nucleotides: TGTGCCAGTAGTTCCCACACGGGACAGCAACTTAATAGCAATCAGCCCCAGCATTTT. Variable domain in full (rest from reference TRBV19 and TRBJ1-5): DGGITQSPKYLFRKEGQNVTLSCEQNLNHDAMYWYRQDPGQGLRLIYYSQIVNDFQKGDIAEGYSVSREKKESFPLTVTSAQKNPTAFYLCASSSHTGQQLNSNQPQHFGDGTRLSIL.

The CDR3 DNA is TGTGCCAGCAGCCAAGCTTTGGAGTCAGCGGACGAGCAGTACTTC. Its translation: CASSQALESADEQYF. The rearrangement joins TRBV3-1 (or the pseudogene TRBV3-2) to TRBJ2-7; D might be TRBD2 (5 bases). Trimming cost V 1 base and J 5 bases, with 15 bases left between them. The CDR3 is 15 amino acids. The germline V gene encodes CDR1 LGHDT and CDR2 YNNKEL (reference sequence).

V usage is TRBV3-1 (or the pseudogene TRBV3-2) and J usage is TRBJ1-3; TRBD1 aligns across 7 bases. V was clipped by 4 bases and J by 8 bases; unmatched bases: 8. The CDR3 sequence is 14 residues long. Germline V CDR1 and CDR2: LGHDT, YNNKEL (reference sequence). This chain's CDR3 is CASSPRDSRDTIYF. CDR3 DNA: TGTGCCAGCAGCCCCCGGGACAGTCGGGACACCATATATTTT.

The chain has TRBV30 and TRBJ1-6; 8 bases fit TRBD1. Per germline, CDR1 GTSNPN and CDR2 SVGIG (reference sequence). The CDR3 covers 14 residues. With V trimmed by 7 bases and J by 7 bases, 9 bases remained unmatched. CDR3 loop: CASSTRTGNSPLHF. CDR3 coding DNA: TGTGCCTCCTCTACTAGGACAGGGAATTCACCCCTCCACTTT.

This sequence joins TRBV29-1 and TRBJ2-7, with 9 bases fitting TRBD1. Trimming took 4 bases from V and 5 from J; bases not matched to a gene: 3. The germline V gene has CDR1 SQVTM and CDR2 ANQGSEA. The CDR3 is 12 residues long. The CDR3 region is CSVVGQGHEQYF. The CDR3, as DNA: TGCAGCGTTGTGGGACAGGGTCACGAGCAGTACTTC.